Below are 16 T cell receptor beta chains sequenced from a single sample in a study of control samples from healthy donors and cancer patients. The method was immunoSEQ multiplex PCR; TCRdb's version includes in-frame clones alone and lacks a portion of them. The sample includes 100,000 to 120,000 clones, under 90% of them seen just once. Sequencing was done on a sample of blood. These receptors were obtained from a woman between 45 and 60 years old in good health.

Turning to this clone: This sample also contains other DNA sequences that code for the same CDR3. The rearrangement uses TRBV7-2 and TRBJ2-5; 10 nucleotides line up with TRBD2. CDR1 is SGHTA and CDR2 is FQGNSA in the germline V gene. The junction had 7 bases not matched to a gene; V was cut back by 1 base and J by 5 bases. The CDR3 runs 16 residues. The CDR3, as DNA: TGTGCCAGCAGCTTAGTGAGCGGGGGGGCCCGGGAGACCCAGTACTTC. Amino acid sequence: CASSLVSGGARETQYF.

The chain carries TRBV9 and TRBJ2-1; 8 positions agree with TRBD1. The germline CDR1 and CDR2 sequences are SGDLS and YYNGEE. The CDR3 totals 16 residues. V lost 1 base, J lost 0 bases, and 3 bases stayed unmatched. The CDR3 loop is CASSVTTGGSYNEQFF. The CDR3 DNA follows: TGTGCCAGCAGCGTAACCACAGGGGGCTCCTACAATGAGCAGTTCTTC. The variable domain in full, with the rest retrieved from reference TRBV9 and TRBJ2-1, is DSGVTQTPKHLITATGQRVTLRCSPRSGDLSVYWYQQSLDQGLQFLIQYYNGEERAKGNILERFSAQQFPDLHSELNLSSLELGDSALYFCASSVTTGGSYNEQFFGPGTRLTVL.

The chain employs TRBV6-2 or TRBV6-3 and TRBJ1-3; 8 bases align to TRBD1. The CDR3 has 16 residues. Germline assignment: CDR1 MNHEY and CDR2 SVGEGT. Unmatched junction bases numbered 6, after V lost 5 bases and J lost 0 bases. Here the CDR3 reads CASSRQGRPSGNTIYF. The CDR3, as DNA: TGTGCCAGCAGTCGACAGGGGCGTCCCTCTGGAAACACCATATATTTT.

The V call is TRBV27, the J call TRBJ2-7; 7 nucleotides align to TRBD1. The CDR3 runs 14 residues. Germline trimming cut 5 bases from V and 4 bases from J; bases unmatched to any gene: 8. The germline CDR1 and CDR2 sequences are MNHEY and SMNVEV (reference sequence). Here the CDR3 reads CASSPRQGLYEQYF. As DNA, the CDR3 is TGTGCCAGCAGTCCAAGACAGGGTTTGTACGAGCAGTACTTC.

The chain combines TRBV5-1 with TRBJ1-5; maybe TRBD1 (6 bases). The V end was cut by 0 bases, the J end by 7 bases, with 8 bases between. The CDR3 extends over 13 amino acids. CDR1 is SGHRS, CDR2 YFSETQ, per germline. CDR3 DNA sequence: TGCGCCAGCAGCTTGGAAGGGACACAGCCCCAGCATTTT. Translating gives CASSLEGTQPQHF.

This chain links TRBV3-1 (or the pseudogene TRBV3-2) with TRBJ1-5; a weak D match, TRBD1 (5 bases). The CDR3 is 14 residues long. Trimming cost V 1 base and J 4 bases, with 8 bases left between them. Germline V lookup: CDR1 LGHDT, CDR2 YNNKEL (reference sequence). For the CDR3, the DNA is TGTGCCAGCAGCCAAGGCAAGGGGAATCAGCCCCAGCATTTT. Its translation is CASSQGKGNQPQHF.

The chain uses TRBV7-9 and TRBJ2-5; possible D gene TRBD2, 6 bases. Per the germline V gene, CDR1 is SEHNR and CDR2 is FQNEAQ (reference sequence). The ends were cut back, 1 base at V and 5 bases at J, with 20 bases in the middle. The CDR3 runs to 17 residues. The CDR3 region has the DNA TGTGCCAGCAGCTTAGGATGGGACTCATCCCGGGGGGAGACCCAGTACTTC. It encodes CASSLGWDSSRGETQYF.

V is TRBV4-2 and J is TRBJ2-3; 9 nucleotides agree with TRBD2. Germline trimming cut 0 bases from V and 3 bases from J; bases unmatched to any gene: 7. Germline V gene sequence: CDR1 LGHNA, CDR2 YNFKEQ. The CDR3 is made up of 17 amino acids. The CDR3 DNA is TGTGCCAGCAGCCAAGAAGCAGGCGGGAGGGGGACAGATACGCAGTATTTT. Its translation: CASSQEAGGRGTDTQYF.

This clone was counted a single time. The chain joins TRBV27 to TRBJ1-6, with D possibly being TRBD1 (5 bases). The CDR3 covers 18 residues. Deletions cut 0 bases from V and 10 bases from J, with 22 bases between. Germline V lookup: CDR1 MNHEY, CDR2 SMNVEV (reference sequence). As DNA, the CDR3 is TGTGCCAGCAGTTTATCAACTCCAGGGTTGACTTTGGAATCACCCCTCCACTTT. It codes for CASSLSTPGLTLESPLHF.

This chain links TRBV5-6 with TRBJ2-2; no firm D call. Germline V gives CDR1 SGHDT, CDR2 YYEEEE. Trimming cost V 4 bases and J 4 bases, with 14 bases left between them. This CDR3 has 15 residues. Written as DNA, the CDR3 is TGTGCCAGCAGCCCTCAAACGCTCCCCACCGGGGAGCTGTTTTTT. Its protein product is CASSPQTLPTGELFF.

This chain connects TRBV30 to TRBJ2-5; D possibly matches TRBD1 or TRBD2 (6 bases each). Trimming removed 0 bases at V and 5 bases at J, with 13 bases between. This CDR3 has 14 residues. The germline V gene encodes CDR1 GTSNPN and CDR2 SVGIG (reference sequence). Written as DNA, the CDR3 is TGTGCCTGGAGTGTAAAGGGGGGCGGTGAGACCCAGTACTTC. This gives the protein CAWSVKGGGETQYF.

Details on this clone: Other nucleotide sequences from this sample produce the same CDR3. This chain joins TRBV12-3 or TRBV12-4 and TRBJ1-1; D gene uncertain. CDR3 size: 13 residues. V lost 6 bases and J 0 bases, leaving 8 bases between the germline ends. CDR3 amino acids: CASSLDLNTEAFF. The DNA for the CDR3 is TGTGCCAGCAGCCTGGATTTGAACACTGAAGCTTTCTTT.

The sample holds a few counts of this clone. The chain joins TRBV24-1 to TRBJ1-2; 7 bases match TRBD1. The CDR3 is 13 residues long. The germline gives CDR1 KGHDR, CDR2 SFDVKD. V dropped 7 bases and J dropped 6; count of bases not matched to a gene: 7. Here the CDR3 reads CATRGTGANGYTF. The DNA for the CDR3 is TGTGCCACCAGGGGTACAGGGGCAAATGGCTACACCTTC.

Concerning this clone: This sample includes further DNA sequences coding for the same CDR3. V gene TRBV6-5 combines with J gene TRBJ1-1; D possibly corresponds to TRBD1 (5 bases). CDR1 is MNHEY, CDR2 SVGAGI, per germline. The V end lost 2 bases, the J end lost 5 bases, and 9 bases lay between the germline ends. The CDR3 runs 13 residues. CDR3 in DNA: TGTGCCAGCAGTTACGGGGGGGGGACTGAAGCTTTCTTT. Protein: CASSYGGGTEAFF.

This clone was detected once. The chain combines TRBV27 with TRBJ1-6; maybe TRBD1 (5 bases). This CDR3 has 17 amino acids. The germline V gene encodes CDR1 MNHEY and CDR2 SMNVEV (reference sequence). The ends were cut back, 4 bases at V and 9 bases at J, with 22 bases in the middle. CDR3 bases: TGTGCCAGCAGTTCAATGTGGGGCCGACTGGGCCGTTCACCCCTCCACTTT. It yields the protein CASSSMWGRLGRSPLHF.

The chain recombines TRBV9 with TRBJ2-5; no reliable D call. This CDR3 has 15 residues. Trimming took 3 bases from V and 5 from J, leaving 17 bases between them. The V gene's germline CDR1 is SGDLS and CDR2 YYNGEE. The CDR3 is CASSALTRVGETQYF. The CDR3 DNA reads TGTGCCAGCAGCGCATTGACTCGGGTCGGGGAGACCCAGTACTTC. The entire variable domain, with the rest obtained from reference TRBV9 and TRBJ2-5, is as follows: DSGVTQTPKHLITATGQRVTLRCSPRSGDLSVYWYQQSLDQGLQFLIQYYNGEERAKGNILERFSAQQFPDLHSELNLSSLELGDSALYFCASSALTRVGETQYFGPGTRLLVL.